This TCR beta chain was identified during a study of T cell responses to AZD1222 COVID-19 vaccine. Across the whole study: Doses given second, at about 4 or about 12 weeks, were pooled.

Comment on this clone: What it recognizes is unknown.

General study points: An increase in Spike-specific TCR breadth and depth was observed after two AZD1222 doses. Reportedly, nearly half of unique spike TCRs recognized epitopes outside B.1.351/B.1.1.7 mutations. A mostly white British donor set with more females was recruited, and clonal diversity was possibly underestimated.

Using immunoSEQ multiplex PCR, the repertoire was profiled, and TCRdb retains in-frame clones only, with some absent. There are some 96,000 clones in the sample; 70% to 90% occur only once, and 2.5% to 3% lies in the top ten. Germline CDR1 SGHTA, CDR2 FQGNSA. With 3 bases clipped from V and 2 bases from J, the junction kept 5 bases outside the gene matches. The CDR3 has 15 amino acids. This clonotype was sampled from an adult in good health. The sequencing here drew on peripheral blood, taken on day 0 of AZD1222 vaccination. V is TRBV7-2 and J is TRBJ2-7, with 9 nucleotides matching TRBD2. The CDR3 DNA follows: TGTGCCAGCAGCTTTAGTGCTAGCGGGGCCTACGAGCAGTACTTC. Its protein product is CASSFSASGAYEQYF.